Included here is one T cell receptor beta chain sequence, with context. The antigen remains undetermined. The data derive from a study of shared clonotypes between healthy human individuals. Across the whole study: For every donor, three CD4 naive, three CD4 memory, two CD8 naive and one CD8 memory plates were used. General study points: Some clonotypes were shared by all four sorted-subset donors, while others were not shared. The non-shared ones had lower generation probabilities than the shared ones.

V dropped 5 bases and J dropped 6; count of bases not matched to a gene: 3. CDR1 is SEHNR and CDR2 is FQNEAQ in the germline V gene (reference sequence). This CDR3 is 15 amino acids long. This table comes from immunoSEQ multiplex PCR, and its TCRdb copy is limited to in-frame clones, with some not included. The table records approximately 2,000,000 clones, approximately 92% of them present only once. CD45RO-negative cells were positively selected for CCR7, leaving out terminally differentiated effector memory CD45RA+ cells. The chain combines TRBV7-9 with TRBJ2-1; 14 nucleotides align to TRBD2. The specimen sequenced was naive CD8+ T cells from PBMCs. This sequence originates from a young man in good health. Some clones in this sample may be carry-over from other donors' samples. DNA for the CDR3: TGTGCCAGCAGCCAGACTAGCGGGAGGGGCAATGAGCAGTTCTTC. As protein: CASSQTSGRGNEQFF.